Each of the 11 T cell receptor beta chains below was sequenced from the same sample in a study of cytomegalovirus exposure and HLA in healthy donors. PCR involved 60 Vbeta and 13 Jbeta primers. The protocol was immunoSEQ multiplex PCR, while the TCRdb copy is restricted to in-frame clones and leaves out a portion. The sample yields approximately 170,000 clones, over 65% seen once. Material: PBMCs. All receptors come from a man aged 18 to 35 in good health and CMV-seropositive.

This clone was recorded a few times. Germline and junction disagree at one end, which may indicate a read error. This chain uses TRBV7-7 with TRBJ2-2; TRBD1 matches at 9 bases. CDR1 and CDR2 from the germline V gene are SSHAT and FNYEAQ (reference sequence). The CDR3 has 15 residues. As DNA, the CDR3 is TGTGCTAGCAGCTCGACAGGGGGTAGCACCGGGGAGCTGTTTTTT. It specifies CASSSTGGSTGELFF.

CDR3 in amino acids: CASSLNFAGTGGSSPLHF. CDR3 in DNA: TGTGCCAGCAGCTTAAATTTCGCCGGGACAGGGGGGAGTTCACCCCTCCACTTT. The chain employs TRBV7-2 and TRBJ1-6, with 11 bases fitting TRBD1. This CDR3 region has 18 residues. The germline gives CDR1 SGHTA, CDR2 FQGNSA. With V trimmed by 2 bases and J by 9 bases, 12 bases remained unmatched. The entire variable domain, with the rest obtained from reference TRBV7-2 and TRBJ1-6, is as follows: GAGVSQSPSNKVTEKGKDVELRCDPISGHTALYWYRQSLGQGLEFLIYFQGNSAPDKSGLPSDRFSAERTGGSVSTLTIQRTQQEDSAVYLCASSLNFAGTGGSSPLHFGNGTRLTVT.

The genes are TRBV28 and TRBJ2-2, with 7 bases that match TRBD1. The J segment lost 7 bases and the V segment lost 2 bases, leaving 4 bases of the junction unmatched. This CDR3 comprises 14 residues. From germline, CDR1 is MDHEN and CDR2 SYDVKM. CDR3 loop: CASSLKGGNGELFF. In DNA form, the CDR3 reads TGTGCCAGCAGTTTAAAAGGGGGCAACGGGGAGCTGTTTTTT.

The chain combines TRBV5-4 with TRBJ1-1, with 8 bases that match TRBD1. V shed 4 bases, J shed 12 bases, and the junction held 11 bases outside the gene matches. CDR3 length: 13 amino acids. CDR1 and CDR2 from the germline V gene are SGHNT and YYREEE (reference sequence). CDR3 amino acids: CASSAYQGAVTFF. CDR3 coding DNA: TGTGCCAGCAGCGCGTACCAGGGGGCGGTGACTTTCTTT.

This clone was found a few times. The gene calls are TRBV13 and TRBJ1-1, with a possible D match to TRBD1 (5 bases). The CDR3 has 16 residues. Trimming cost V 4 bases and J 4 bases, with 19 bases left between them. Germline CDR1 reads PRHDT; CDR2 reads FYEKMQ (reference sequence). The CDR3 DNA is TGTGCCAGCAGCTCCCCGGGCCCTGCTGGGGCCACTGAAGCTTTCTTT. Amino acid sequence: CASSSPGPAGATEAFF.

This clone came up once. The chain carries TRBV5-4 and TRBJ2-5, with D perhaps matching TRBD2 (6 bases). The CDR3 contains 17 residues. V lost 3 bases and J lost 0, with 18 bases in between. Per the germline V gene, CDR1 is SGHNT and CDR2 is YYREEE (reference sequence). The CDR3 reads CASSWVEGRGNQETQYF. The CDR3 nucleotides read TGTGCCAGCAGCTGGGTGGAAGGGCGGGGAAACCAAGAGACCCAGTACTTC.

Only a few counts were recorded for this clone. The chain carries TRBV5-1 and TRBJ2-5, with D perhaps matching TRBD1 (6 bases). Germline CDR1 is SGHRS and CDR2 is YFSETQ. V was shortened by 1 base and J by 5 bases, with 12 bases between the two germline ends. CDR3 length equals 14 residues. CDR3 sequence reads: CASSLKGQGETQYF. Here the CDR3 DNA reads TGCGCCAGCAGCTTGAAAGGTCAGGGGGAGACCCAGTACTTC.

V and J are TRBV1 and TRBJ1-5; TRBD1, as called in the table, went unchecked against the DNA. TRBV1 is a pseudogene. The CDR3 consists of 17 residues. The CDR3 DNA sequence: TGCACCAGCAGCCAAGATCCACAGGGGAATAATTTGGCGCCCCAGCATTTT. It translates to CTSSQDPQGNNLAPQHF.

This chain uses TRBV30 with TRBJ2-6, with D uncertain. CDR1 is GTSNPN, CDR2 SVGIG, per germline (reference sequence). V was shortened by 0 bases and J by 0 bases, with 6 bases between the two germline ends. This CDR3 has 15 amino acids. CDR3 DNA: TGTGCCTGGAGTGTACTCGGCTCTGGGGCCAACGTCCTGACTTTC. This encodes CAWSVLGSGANVLTF.

The table lists this clone with a few counts. This rearrangement joins TRBV14 to TRBJ1-2, with D perhaps matching TRBD1 (5 bases). Trimming stripped 4 bases from V and 4 bases from J, with 19 bases between. Germline CDR1 and CDR2: SGHDN and FVKESK. This CDR3 spans 16 amino acids. CDR3 loop: CASSPAAGRRGYGYTF. CDR3 coding DNA: TGTGCCAGCAGCCCCGCAGCAGGGAGGAGAGGCTATGGCTACACCTTC. Full variable domain (missing parts from reference TRBV14 and TRBJ1-2): EAGVTQFPSHSVIEKGQTVTLRCDPISGHDNLYWYRRVMGKEIKFLLHFVKESKQDESGMPNNRFLAERTGGTYSTLKVQPAELEDSGVYFCASSPAAGRRGYGYTFGSGTRLTVV.

The rearrangement uses TRBV7-9 and TRBJ1-5, with a tentative D call TRBD1 (5 bases). CDR1 and CDR2 from the germline V gene are SEHNR and FQNEAQ (reference sequence). The CDR3 covers 14 residues. The ends were cut back, 5 bases at V and 7 bases at J, with 15 bases in the middle. The CDR3 DNA sequence: TGTGCCAGCAGCGATACCAGGGTTGTGCAGCCCCAGCATTTT. This sequence encodes CASSDTRVVQPQHF. Combining the CDR3 with reference TRBV7-9 and TRBJ1-5 gives the whole variable domain DTGVSQNPRHKITKRGQNVTFRCDPISEHNRLYWYRQTLGQGPEFLTYFQNEAQLEKSRLLSDRFSAERPKGSFSTLEIQRTEQGDSAMYLCASSDTRVVQPQHFGDGTRLSIL.